The 5 T cell receptor beta chains presented below share a single source sample, sequenced in a study of T cells after somatic rescue of genetic block. Sequencing was performed with immunoSEQ multiplex PCR; in TCRdb, only in-frame clones are kept and a portion is missing. The sample includes 55,000 or so clones, about 96% of them seen just once. Input material: peripheral blood mononuclear cells (PBMCs). These receptors came from a child younger than two.

V and J are TRBV10-3 and TRBJ2-1; D is unclear. V shed 3 bases and J shed 0 bases, with 6 bases lying between them. The V gene's germline CDR1 is ENHRY and CDR2 SYGVKD. The CDR3 is 14 amino acids. The CDR3 spells CAISDLPSYNEQFF. CDR3 DNA sequence: TGTGCCATCAGTGACCTACCCTCCTACAATGAGCAGTTCTTC.

V usage is TRBV27 and J usage is TRBJ1-2, with 8 bases matching TRBD1. CDR3 length equals 15 residues. Germline loops: CDR1 MNHEY, CDR2 SMNVEV (reference sequence). The V gene end was trimmed by 6 bases and the J gene end by 7 bases; junction bases not matched to a gene: 13. The CDR3 here is CASSWRAGGVGGYTF. The CDR3 DNA sequence: TGTGCCAGCAGCTGGCGGGCAGGGGGCGTGGGTGGCTACACCTTC.

The chain couples TRBV4-3 to TRBJ2-7; a possible D gene is TRBD1 (6 bases). V dropped 1 base and J dropped 5 bases, with 12 bases sitting between them. Germline CDR1 is LGHNA and CDR2 is YSLEER. CDR3 length: 14 amino acids. CDR3 amino acids: CASSQGSGAHEQYF. CDR3 sequence (DNA): TGCGCCAGCAGCCAAGGGTCAGGGGCCCACGAGCAGTACTTC.

This chain joins TRBV30 and TRBJ1-2; D is unresolved. Germline loops: CDR1 GTSNPN, CDR2 SVGIG (reference sequence). This CDR3 contains 13 residues. With 3 bases removed from V and 0 bases from J, the gap between germline ends came to 8 bases. CDR3 in DNA: TGTGCCTGGAGAATGCAGGCTAACTATGGCTACACCTTC. Translation: CAWRMQANYGYTF.

V is TRBV28 and J is TRBJ1-1; 8 nucleotides align to TRBD1. The ends lost 2 bases at V and 11 bases at J; junction bases unmatched: 4. The CDR3 is 12 amino acids. CDR1 is MDHEN, CDR2 SYDVKM, per germline. The CDR3 DNA sequence: TGTGCCAGCAGTTTAGGGCAGGGGGCCGCTTTCTTT. Its protein product is CASSLGQGAAFF.